These 19 T cell receptor beta chains were sequenced from one sample in a study of blood T cells in healthy people across ages. Through a sample-barcoded 5' primer and a J-beta primer mix, a second PCR was run for about 6 to 11 cycles. Each CDR3 protein gets one entry after TCRdb re-called the 5' RACE reads with MiXCR. This table holds under 2,000,000 distinct CDR3 sequences, 49% found once. The source material was blood. All receptors derive from a woman aged 40 to 50 in good health.

This sequence joins TRBV6-2 or TRBV6-3 and TRBJ2-1; D remains unclear. CDR3 length equals 12 residues. Germline CDR1 is MNHEY and CDR2 is SVGEGT. Deletions cut 7 bases from V and 1 base from J, with 5 bases between. The CDR3 here is CASKESYNEQFF. CDR3 DNA sequence: TGTGCCAGCAAAGAATCCTACAATGAGCAGTTCTTC.

The genes are TRBV6-2 or TRBV6-3 and TRBJ2-5; 8 bases are a match to TRBD1. The DNA end is a closer match to TRBJ2-7, so the J assignment may be wrong. The CDR3 loop spans 15 amino acids. CDR1 is MNHEY and CDR2 is SVGEGT in the germline V gene. The CDR3 protein is CASANGQGGSYEQYF. The CDR3 bases are TGTGCCAGCGCCAATGGACAGGGAGGTTCCTACGAGCAGTACTTC.

CDR3 in DNA: TGTGCCAGCTCACCACCGGAGGGGATTGGCTACACCTTC. Translating it yields CASSPPEGIGYTF. This chain joins TRBV18 and TRBJ1-2, with a weak D call TRBD1 (5 bases). The CDR3 consists of 13 residues. V lost 0 bases, J lost 7 bases, and 9 bases lay in between. CDR1 and CDR2 from the germline V gene are KGHSH and LQKENI.

This clonotype was counted only a few times. The chain employs TRBV4-1 and TRBJ2-7, with D possibly TRBD1 on 5 matching bases. The germline gives CDR1 MGHRA, CDR2 YSYEKL. The CDR3 is 14 amino acids. V was cut by 1 base and J by 8 bases, with 15 bases left in between. As DNA, the CDR3 is TGCGCCAGCAGCCAAGTGACGCAGGGTGACCAGCAGTACTTC. Amino acids: CASSQVTQGDQQYF.

This clonotype has more than one count but fewer than ten. V gene TRBV4-3 combines with J gene TRBJ1-2; D call uncertain. The CDR3 totals 15 residues. The V end was cut by 0 bases, the J end by 6 bases, with 14 bases between. The germline V gene has CDR1 LGHNA and CDR2 YSLEER. DNA for the CDR3: TGCGCCAGCAGCCAAGATTTGAACTCTCACGATGGCTACACCTTC. Translated, it gives CASSQDLNSHDGYTF.

A single count supports this clonotype. J is TRBJ2-1 and V is TRBV7-3, with 16 bases aligning to TRBD2. Per the germline V gene, CDR1 is SGHTA and CDR2 is FQGTGA. V was clipped by 1 base and J by 6 bases; unmatched bases: 6. CDR3 size: 18 residues. CDR3: CASSLSGTSGGARNEQFF. The DNA of the CDR3 is TGTGCCAGCAGCTTAAGCGGGACTAGCGGGGGGGCGCGCAATGAGCAGTTCTTC.

Worth noting for this clonotype: An end of the junction does not agree with germline; a read error may underlie this. This sequence joins TRBV7-2 and TRBJ2-3, with a tentative D call TRBD2 (7 bases). The CDR3 is 15 amino acids. The germline V gene encodes CDR1 SGHTA and CDR2 FQGNSA. The CDR3 coding sequence is TGTGCCAGCAGCTTAGCGGGGGGGCCTGCAGAGACGCAGTATTTT. Translating gives CASSLAGGPAETQYF. The full variable domain, in which reference TRBV7-2 and TRBJ2-3 provide the parts outside the CDR3, is GAGVSQSPSNKVTEKGKDVELRCDPISGHTALYWYRQSLGQGLEFLIYFQGNSAPDKSGLPSDRFSAERTGGSVSTLTIQRTQQEDSAVYLCASSLAGGPAETQYFGPGTRLTVL.

The chain carries TRBV7-9 and TRBJ2-1; D might be TRBD2 (8 bases). The CDR3 spans 15 residues. V was cut by 1 base and J by 14 bases, with 21 bases left in between. The germline V gene has CDR1 SEHNR and CDR2 FQNEAQ (reference sequence). CDR3 in DNA: TGTGCCAGCAGCTTAGTCCTAGGGGGCGCGGGAGGAAAGTTCTTC. This encodes CASSLVLGGAGGKFF.

In this sample, this clonotype turned up a few times. The rearrangement links TRBV29-1 to TRBJ2-5, with 8 positions matching TRBD2. The CDR3 runs 16 residues. V lost 3 bases to trimming and J lost 2 bases; unmatched junction nucleotides: 11. In germline, CDR1 is SQVTM, CDR2 ANQGSEA. CDR3 nucleotides: TGCAGCGTTGAGAGGGTCGGGACTAGATATCAAGAGACCCAGTACTTC. It codes for CSVERVGTRYQETQYF. The full variable domain, rest sourced from reference TRBV29-1 and TRBJ2-5, is SAVISQKPSRDICQRGTSLTIQCQVDSQVTMMFWYRQQPGQSLTLIATANQGSEATYESGFVIDKFPISRPNLTFSTLTVSNMSPEDSSIYLCSVERVGTRYQETQYFGPGTRLLVL.

A few counts support this clonotype. V and J are TRBV10-3 and TRBJ1-2; D is unresolved. The V end was cut by 6 bases, the J end by 5 bases, with 16 bases between. The CDR3 has 14 amino acids. Germline assignment: CDR1 ENHRY and CDR2 SYGVKD. The CDR3 DNA is TGTGCCATCAGCCCTGACCCGGACGGATATGGCTACACCTTC. This translates into CAISPDPDGYGYTF.

Only one count was recorded for this clonotype. This chain links TRBV5-1 with TRBJ1-2; a possible D gene is TRBD1 (5 bases). The germline V and J ends were trimmed by 4 bases and 4 bases, with 17 bases remaining between them. The CDR3 is 15 residues long. Germline-derived CDR1 and CDR2 are SGHRS and YFSETQ. Here the CDR3 DNA reads TGCGCCAGCAGCAACTTCGCCGGACAAACCTATGGCTACACCTTC. It is translated as CASSNFAGQTYGYTF.

The chain has TRBV4-1 and TRBJ2-7, with D perhaps being TRBD1 or TRBD2 (5 bases each). V shed 1 base and J shed 2 bases, with 12 bases lying between them. Germline V gene lookup returns CDR1 MGHRA and CDR2 YSYEKL. The CDR3 loop spans 15 amino acids. The CDR3 sequence: CASSQVGTAAYEQYF. The CDR3 DNA reads TGCGCCAGCAGCCAAGTAGGGACCGCAGCCTACGAGCAGTACTTC.

This sequence joins TRBV29-1 and TRBJ1-2, with D hard to call. The V end lost 3 bases, the J end lost 4 bases, and 9 bases lay between the germline ends. The V gene's germline CDR1 is SQVTM and CDR2 ANQGSEA. The CDR3 extends over 12 amino acids. CDR3 residues: CSVDQITYGYTF. CDR3 bases: TGCAGCGTTGACCAGATTACCTATGGCTACACCTTC.

This sequence joins TRBV19 and TRBJ2-3, with D unclear. Germline CDR1 reads LNHDA; CDR2 reads SQIVND (reference sequence). There are 14 residues in the CDR3. The germline V and J ends were trimmed by 3 bases and 0 bases, with 7 bases remaining between them. For the CDR3, the DNA is TGTGCCAGTAGTATTTTTGCCAGCACAGATACGCAGTATTTT. Translation: CASSIFASTDTQYF.

This chain links TRBV29-1 with TRBJ1-1; weak D call: TRBD1 (6 bases). Trimming took off 7 bases at V and 7 bases at J, with 13 bases between the two ends. CDR3 length equals 11 residues. CDR1 is SQVTM and CDR2 is ANQGSEA in the germline V gene. CDR3 DNA: TGCAGCGGGTTTGACAGGCGTGAAGCTTTCTTT. Its protein is CSGFDRREAFF.

The genes are TRBV7-6 and TRBJ1-2; 7 bases line up with TRBD1. The CDR3 covers 16 residues. Trimming cost V 5 bases and J 1 base; bases outside gene matches: 10. The germline gives CDR1 SGHVS, CDR2 FNYEAQ. CDR3 protein: CASSPRAGQINYGYTF. The CDR3 DNA sequence: TGTGCCAGCAGCCCTCGGGCGGGACAGATTAACTATGGCTACACCTTC.

The chain combines TRBV29-1 with TRBJ2-1; 7 positions match TRBD1. The V and J ends lost 7 bases and 4 bases, in that order; junction bases with no gene match: 7. CDR1 is SQVTM and CDR2 is ANQGSEA in the germline V gene. The CDR3 runs 13 residues. CDR3 sequence reads: CSASTGQYNEQFF. CDR3 in DNA: TGCAGCGCTTCGACAGGGCAATACAATGAGCAGTTCTTC.

This clonotype has just a few counts. The chain carries TRBV20-1 and TRBJ2-7, with a possible D match to TRBD2 (6 bases). The CDR3 covers 12 residues. V was shortened by 6 bases and J by 3 bases, with 12 bases between the two germline ends. Germline assignment: CDR1 DFQATT and CDR2 SNEGSKA (reference sequence). The CDR3 coding sequence is TGCAGTGCCCAGCGGGCCAACTACGAGCAGTACTTC. Its translation: CSAQRANYEQYF.

This clonotype was observed many times. This chain uses TRBV27 with TRBJ2-3, with 7 bases matching TRBD2. V gave up 6 bases and J gave up 3 bases; unmatched junction bases: 9. The CDR3 contains 15 residues. The germline CDR1 and CDR2 sequences are MNHEY and SMNVEV (reference sequence). The CDR3 sequence: CASSLRPGGTDTQYF. The CDR3, as DNA: TGTGCCAGCAGCTTGAGGCCGGGGGGAACAGATACGCAGTATTTT.